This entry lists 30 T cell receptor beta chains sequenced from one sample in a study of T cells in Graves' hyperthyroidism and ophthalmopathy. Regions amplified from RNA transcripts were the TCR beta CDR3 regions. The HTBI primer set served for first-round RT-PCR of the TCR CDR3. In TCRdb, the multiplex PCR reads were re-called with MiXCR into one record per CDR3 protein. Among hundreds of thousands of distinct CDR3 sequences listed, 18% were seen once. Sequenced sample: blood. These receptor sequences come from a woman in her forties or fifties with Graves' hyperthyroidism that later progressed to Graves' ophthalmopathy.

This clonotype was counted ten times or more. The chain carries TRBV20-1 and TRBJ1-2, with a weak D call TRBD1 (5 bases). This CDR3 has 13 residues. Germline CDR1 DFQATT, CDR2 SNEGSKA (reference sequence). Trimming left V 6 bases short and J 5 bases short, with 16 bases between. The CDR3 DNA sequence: TGCAGTGCCGGGGGGTCAGATAGATATGGCTACACCTTC. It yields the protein CSAGGSDRYGYTF.

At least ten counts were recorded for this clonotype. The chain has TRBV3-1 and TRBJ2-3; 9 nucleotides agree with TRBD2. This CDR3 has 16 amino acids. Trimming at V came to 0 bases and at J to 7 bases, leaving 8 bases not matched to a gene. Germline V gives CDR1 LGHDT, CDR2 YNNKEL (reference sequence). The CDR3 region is CASSQDFPSGVYTQYF. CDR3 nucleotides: TGTGCCAGCAGCCAAGATTTCCCTAGCGGGGTTTATACGCAGTATTTT.

The CDR3 here is CASSARGDSSDEQFF. Written as DNA, the CDR3 is TGTGCCAGCTCTGCTAGGGGGGACTCCTCGGATGAGCAGTTCTTC. The chain couples TRBV18 to TRBJ2-1; tentatively, D is TRBD1 or TRBD2 (6 bases each). The CDR3 consists of 15 residues. Germline loops: CDR1 KGHSH, CDR2 LQKENI. With 6 bases removed from V and 8 bases from J, the gap between germline ends came to 20 bases. Together with reference TRBV18 and TRBJ2-1, the CDR3 gives the full variable domain: NAGVMQNPRHLVRRRGQEARLRCSPMKGHSHVYWYRQLPEEGLKFMVYLQKENIIDESGMPKERFSAEFPKEGPSILRIQQVVRGDSAAYFCASSARGDSSDEQFFGPGTRLTVL.

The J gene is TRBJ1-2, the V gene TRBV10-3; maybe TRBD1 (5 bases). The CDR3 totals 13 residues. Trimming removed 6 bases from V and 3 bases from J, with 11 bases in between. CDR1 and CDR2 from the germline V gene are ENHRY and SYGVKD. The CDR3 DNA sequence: TGTGCCATCAGCAATGACAGATACTATGGCTACACCTTC. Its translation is CAISNDRYYGYTF.

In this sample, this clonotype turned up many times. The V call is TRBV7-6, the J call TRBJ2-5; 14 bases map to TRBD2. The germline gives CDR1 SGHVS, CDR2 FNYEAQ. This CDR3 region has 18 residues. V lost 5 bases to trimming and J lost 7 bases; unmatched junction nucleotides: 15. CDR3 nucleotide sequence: TGTGCCAGCAGCGGGACTAGCGGGGGCAAAATTATCCGGGGGACCCAGTACTTC. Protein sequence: CASSGTSGGKIIRGTQYF.

The DNA for the CDR3 is TGCAGCGTTGTAACAGTAACCTACGAGCAGTACTTC. This encodes CSVVTVTYEQYF. The J gene is TRBJ2-7, the V gene TRBV29-1; no clear D. This CDR3 has 12 residues. Germline CDR1 SQVTM, CDR2 ANQGSEA. V gave up 4 bases and J gave up 2 bases, with 9 bases separating them.

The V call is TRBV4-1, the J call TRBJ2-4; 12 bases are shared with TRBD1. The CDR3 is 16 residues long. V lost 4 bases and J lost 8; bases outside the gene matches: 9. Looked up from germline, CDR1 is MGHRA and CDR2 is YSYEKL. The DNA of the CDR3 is TGCGCCAGCAGCCCGACCGGGACAGGGGGCGCGGACATTCAGTACTTC. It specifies CASSPTGTGGADIQYF.

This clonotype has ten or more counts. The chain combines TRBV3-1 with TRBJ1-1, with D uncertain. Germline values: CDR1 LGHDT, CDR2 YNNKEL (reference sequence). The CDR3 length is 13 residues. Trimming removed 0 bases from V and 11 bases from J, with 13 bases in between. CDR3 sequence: CASSQEGGSLAFF. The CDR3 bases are TGTGCCAGCAGCCAAGAGGGTGGATCTTTGGCTTTCTTT.

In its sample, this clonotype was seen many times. The CDR3 region has the DNA TGTGCCAGCAGTCCGGGACAGGGGGCATGGTTGAACACTGAAGCTTTCTTT. It translates to CASSPGQGAWLNTEAFF. The chain combines TRBV12-3 or TRBV12-4 with TRBJ1-1; 12 nucleotides match TRBD1. V shed 5 bases and J 0 bases; nucleotides not matched to a gene: 7. CDR3 length equals 17 residues.

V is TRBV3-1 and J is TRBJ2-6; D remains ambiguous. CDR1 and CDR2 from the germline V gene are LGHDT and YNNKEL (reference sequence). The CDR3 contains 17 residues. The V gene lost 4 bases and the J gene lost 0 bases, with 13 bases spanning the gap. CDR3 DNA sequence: TGTGCCAGCAGCCGTCGGGCCACGCTCTCTGGGGCCAACGTCCTGACTTTC. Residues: CASSRRATLSGANVLTF.

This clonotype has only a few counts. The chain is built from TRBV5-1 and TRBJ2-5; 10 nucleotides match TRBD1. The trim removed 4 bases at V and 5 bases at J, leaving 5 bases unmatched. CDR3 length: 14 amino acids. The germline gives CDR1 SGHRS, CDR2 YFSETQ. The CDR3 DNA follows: TGCGCCAGCAGCCCCGACAGGGGGCTTGAGACCCAGTACTTC. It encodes CASSPDRGLETQYF.

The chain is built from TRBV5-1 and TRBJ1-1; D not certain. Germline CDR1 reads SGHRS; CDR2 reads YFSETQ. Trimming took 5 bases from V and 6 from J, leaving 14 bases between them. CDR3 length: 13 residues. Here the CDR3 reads CASRRRASAEAFF. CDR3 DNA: TGCGCCAGCAGACGACGGGCCTCAGCTGAAGCTTTCTTT.

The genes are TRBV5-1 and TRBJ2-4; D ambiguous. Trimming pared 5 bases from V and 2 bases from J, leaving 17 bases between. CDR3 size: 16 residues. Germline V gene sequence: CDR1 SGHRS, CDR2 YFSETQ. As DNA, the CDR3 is TGCGCCAGCAGTCCTAACCCATCAAGAACCAAAAACATTCAGTACTTC. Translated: CASSPNPSRTKNIQYF.

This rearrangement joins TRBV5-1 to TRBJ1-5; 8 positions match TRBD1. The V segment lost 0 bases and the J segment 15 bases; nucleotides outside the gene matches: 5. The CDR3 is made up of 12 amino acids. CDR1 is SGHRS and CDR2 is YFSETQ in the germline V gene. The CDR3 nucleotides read TGCGCCAGCAGCTTGGAGGACAGGGTTTGGCATTTT. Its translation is CASSLEDRVWHF.

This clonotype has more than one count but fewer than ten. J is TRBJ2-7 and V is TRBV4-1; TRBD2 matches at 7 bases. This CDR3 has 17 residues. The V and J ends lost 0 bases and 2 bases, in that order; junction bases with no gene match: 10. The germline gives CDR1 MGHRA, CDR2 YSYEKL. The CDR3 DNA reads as TGCGCCAGCAGCCAAGATCCAGCGGGGAGTTTTACCTACGAGCAGTACTTC. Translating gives CASSQDPAGSFTYEQYF.

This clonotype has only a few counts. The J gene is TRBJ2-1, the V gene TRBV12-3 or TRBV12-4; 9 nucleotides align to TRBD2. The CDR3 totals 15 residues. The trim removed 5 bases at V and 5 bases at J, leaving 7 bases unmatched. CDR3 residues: CASSVQLAGDNEQFF. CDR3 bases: TGTGCCAGCAGTGTCCAACTAGCGGGCGACAATGAGCAGTTCTTC.

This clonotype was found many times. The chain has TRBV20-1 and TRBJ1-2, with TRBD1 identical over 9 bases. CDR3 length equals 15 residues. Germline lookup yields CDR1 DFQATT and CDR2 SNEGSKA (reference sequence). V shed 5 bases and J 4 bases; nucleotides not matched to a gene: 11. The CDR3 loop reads CSAVDRDRVVYGYTF. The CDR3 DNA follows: TGCAGTGCTGTAGACCGGGACAGGGTTGTCTATGGCTACACCTTC.

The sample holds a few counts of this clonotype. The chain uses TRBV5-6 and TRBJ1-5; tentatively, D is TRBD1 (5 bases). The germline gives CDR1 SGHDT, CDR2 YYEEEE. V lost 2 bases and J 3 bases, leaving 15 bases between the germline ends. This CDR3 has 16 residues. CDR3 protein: CASSFLTEGANQPQHF. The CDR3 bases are TGTGCCAGCAGCTTTTTAACAGAAGGGGCCAATCAGCCCCAGCATTTT.

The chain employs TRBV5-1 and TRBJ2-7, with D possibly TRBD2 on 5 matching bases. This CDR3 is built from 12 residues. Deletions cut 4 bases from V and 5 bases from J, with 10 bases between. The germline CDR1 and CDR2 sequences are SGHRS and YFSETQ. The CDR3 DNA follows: TGCGCCAGCAGCACGGGGTTAGACGAGCAGTACTTC. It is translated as CASSTGLDEQYF.

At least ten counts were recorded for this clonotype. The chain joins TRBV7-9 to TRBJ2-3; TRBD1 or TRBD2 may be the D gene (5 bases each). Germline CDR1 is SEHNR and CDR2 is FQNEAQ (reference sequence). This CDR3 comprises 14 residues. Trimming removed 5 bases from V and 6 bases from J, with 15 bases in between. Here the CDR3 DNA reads TGTGCCAGCAGCCCTTGGACCGGGGCGGATACGCAGTATTTT. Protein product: CASSPWTGADTQYF.

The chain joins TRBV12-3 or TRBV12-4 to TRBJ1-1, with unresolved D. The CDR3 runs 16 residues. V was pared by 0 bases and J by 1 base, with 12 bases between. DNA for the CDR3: TGTGCCAGCAGTTTAGCGCTCCGACTGAGGAACACTGAAGCTTTCTTT. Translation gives CASSLALRLRNTEAFF.

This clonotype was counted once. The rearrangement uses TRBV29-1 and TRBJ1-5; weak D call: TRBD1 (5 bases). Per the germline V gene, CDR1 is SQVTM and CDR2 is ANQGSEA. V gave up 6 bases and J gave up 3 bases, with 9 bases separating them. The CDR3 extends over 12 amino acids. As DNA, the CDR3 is TGCAGCGTGCGACAGAACAATCAGCCCCAGCATTTT. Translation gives CSVRQNNQPQHF.

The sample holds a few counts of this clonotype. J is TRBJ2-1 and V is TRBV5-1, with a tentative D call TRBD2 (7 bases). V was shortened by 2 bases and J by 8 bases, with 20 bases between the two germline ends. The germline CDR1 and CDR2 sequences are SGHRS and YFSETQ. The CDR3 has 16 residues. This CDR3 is CASSFLGGGSLDEQFF. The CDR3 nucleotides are TGCGCCAGCAGCTTTTTGGGGGGGGGCAGTTTGGATGAGCAGTTCTTC.

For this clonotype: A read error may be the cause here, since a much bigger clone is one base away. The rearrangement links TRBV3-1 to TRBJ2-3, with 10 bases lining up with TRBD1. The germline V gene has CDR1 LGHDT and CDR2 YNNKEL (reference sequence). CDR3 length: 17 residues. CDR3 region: CASSLPTGGMMAATRYF. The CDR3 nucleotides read TGTGCCAGCAGCCTCCCGACAGGGGGCATGATGGCCGCTACGCGGTATTTT.

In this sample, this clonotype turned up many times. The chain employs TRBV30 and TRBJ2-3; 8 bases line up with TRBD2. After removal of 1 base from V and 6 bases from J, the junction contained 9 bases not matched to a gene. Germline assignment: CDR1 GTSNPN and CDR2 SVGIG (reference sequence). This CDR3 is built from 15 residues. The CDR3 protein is CAWSGWAGGQDTQYF. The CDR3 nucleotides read TGTGCCTGGAGTGGATGGGCGGGGGGCCAGGATACGCAGTATTTT.

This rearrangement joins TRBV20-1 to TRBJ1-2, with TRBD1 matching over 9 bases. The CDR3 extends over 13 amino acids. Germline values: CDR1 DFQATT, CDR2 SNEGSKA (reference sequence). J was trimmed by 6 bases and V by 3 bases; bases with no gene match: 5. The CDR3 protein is CSASTGGANGYTF. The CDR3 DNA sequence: TGCAGTGCTAGTACAGGGGGCGCGAATGGCTACACCTTC.

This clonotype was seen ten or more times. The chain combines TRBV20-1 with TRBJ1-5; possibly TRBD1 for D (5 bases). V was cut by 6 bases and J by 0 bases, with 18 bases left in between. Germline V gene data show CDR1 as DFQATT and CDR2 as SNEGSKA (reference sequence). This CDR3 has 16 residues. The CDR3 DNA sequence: TGCAGTGCCCCGTCAGGGCAGGGCCGTAGCAATCAGCCCCAGCATTTT. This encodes CSAPSGQGRSNQPQHF.

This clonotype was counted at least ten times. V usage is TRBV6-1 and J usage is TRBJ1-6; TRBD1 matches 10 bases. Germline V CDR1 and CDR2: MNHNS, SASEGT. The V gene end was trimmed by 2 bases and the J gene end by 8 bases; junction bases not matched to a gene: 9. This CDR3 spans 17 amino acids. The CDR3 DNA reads TGTGCCAGCAGTGAAAACGGACAGGGGGAACTCTATTCACCCCTCCACTTT. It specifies CASSENGQGELYSPLHF.

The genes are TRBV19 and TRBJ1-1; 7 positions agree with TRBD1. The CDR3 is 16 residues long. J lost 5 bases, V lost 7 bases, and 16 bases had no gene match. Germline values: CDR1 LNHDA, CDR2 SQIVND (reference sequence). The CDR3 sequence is CASTPQGGRRNTEAFF. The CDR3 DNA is TGTGCCAGTACTCCTCAGGGGGGGCGTAGGAATACTGAAGCTTTCTTT.

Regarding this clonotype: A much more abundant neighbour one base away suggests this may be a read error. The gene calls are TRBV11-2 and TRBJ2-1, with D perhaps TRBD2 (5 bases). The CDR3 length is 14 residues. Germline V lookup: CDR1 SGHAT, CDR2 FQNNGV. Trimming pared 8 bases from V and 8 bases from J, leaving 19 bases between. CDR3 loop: CASGLPVGFDEQFF. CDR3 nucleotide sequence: TGTGCCAGCGGACTTCCTGTGGGGTTTGATGAGCAGTTCTTC.